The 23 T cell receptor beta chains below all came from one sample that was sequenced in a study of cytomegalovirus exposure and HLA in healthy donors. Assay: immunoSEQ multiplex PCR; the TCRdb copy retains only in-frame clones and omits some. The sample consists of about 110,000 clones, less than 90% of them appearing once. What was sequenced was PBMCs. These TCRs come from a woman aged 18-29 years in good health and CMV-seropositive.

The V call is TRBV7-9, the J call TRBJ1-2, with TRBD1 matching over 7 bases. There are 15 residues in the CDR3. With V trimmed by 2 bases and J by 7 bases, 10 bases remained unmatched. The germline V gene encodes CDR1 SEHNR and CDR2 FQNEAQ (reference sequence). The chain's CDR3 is CASSLLSQGQGGYTF. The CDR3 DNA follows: TGTGCCAGCAGCTTATTATCACAGGGGCAGGGTGGCTACACCTTC.

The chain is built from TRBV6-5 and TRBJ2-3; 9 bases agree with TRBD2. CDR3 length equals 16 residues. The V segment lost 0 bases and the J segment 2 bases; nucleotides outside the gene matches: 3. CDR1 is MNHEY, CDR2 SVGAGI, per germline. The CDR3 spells CASSYSRGGNTDTQYF. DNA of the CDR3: TGTGCCAGCAGTTACTCGCGGGGGGGTAACACAGATACGCAGTATTTT.

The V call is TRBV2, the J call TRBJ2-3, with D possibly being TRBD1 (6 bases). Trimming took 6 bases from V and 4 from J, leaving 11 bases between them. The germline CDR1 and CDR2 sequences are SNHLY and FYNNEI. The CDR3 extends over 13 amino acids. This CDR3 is CASRGDIPDTQYF. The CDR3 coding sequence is TGTGCCAGCAGAGGGGACATCCCAGATACGCAGTATTTT.

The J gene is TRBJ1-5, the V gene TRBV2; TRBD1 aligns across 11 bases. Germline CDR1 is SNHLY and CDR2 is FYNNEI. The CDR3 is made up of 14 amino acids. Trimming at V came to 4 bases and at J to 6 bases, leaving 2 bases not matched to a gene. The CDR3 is CASSGTGGGQPQHF. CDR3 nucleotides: TGTGCCAGCAGTGGGACAGGGGGCGGTCAGCCCCAGCATTTT.

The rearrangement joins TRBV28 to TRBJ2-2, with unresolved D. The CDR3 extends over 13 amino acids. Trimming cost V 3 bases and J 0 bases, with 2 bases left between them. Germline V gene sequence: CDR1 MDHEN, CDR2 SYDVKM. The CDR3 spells CASSFSNTGELFF. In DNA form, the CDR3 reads TGTGCCAGCAGTTTCTCGAACACCGGGGAGCTGTTTTTT.

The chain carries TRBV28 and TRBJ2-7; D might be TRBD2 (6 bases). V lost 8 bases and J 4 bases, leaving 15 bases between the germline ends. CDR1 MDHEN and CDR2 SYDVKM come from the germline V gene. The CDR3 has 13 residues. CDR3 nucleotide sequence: TGTGCCAGCGGGGAGGCAGGGATGTACGAGCAGTACGTC. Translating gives CASGEAGMYEQYV.

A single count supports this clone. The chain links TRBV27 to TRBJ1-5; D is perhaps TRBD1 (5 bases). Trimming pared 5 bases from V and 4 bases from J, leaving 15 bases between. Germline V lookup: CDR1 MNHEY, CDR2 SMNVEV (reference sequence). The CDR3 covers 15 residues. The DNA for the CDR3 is TGTGCCAGCAGTCCAATTCCCCGACAGAATCAGCCCCAGCATTTT. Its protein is CASSPIPRQNQPQHF.

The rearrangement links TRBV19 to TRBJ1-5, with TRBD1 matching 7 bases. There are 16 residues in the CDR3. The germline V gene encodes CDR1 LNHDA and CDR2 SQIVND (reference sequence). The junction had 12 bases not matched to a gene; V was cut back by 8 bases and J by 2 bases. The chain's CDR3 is CASSPTGAAGNQPQHF. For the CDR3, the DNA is TGTGCCAGTTCTCCTACAGGGGCAGCTGGCAATCAGCCCCAGCATTTT.

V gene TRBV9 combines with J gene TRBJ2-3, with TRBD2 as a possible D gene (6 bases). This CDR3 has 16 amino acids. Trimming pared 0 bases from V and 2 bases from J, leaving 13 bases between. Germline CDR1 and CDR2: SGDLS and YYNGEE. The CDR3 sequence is CASSVGSSGLTDTQYF. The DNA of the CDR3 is TGTGCCAGCAGCGTAGGGAGTAGCGGACTCACAGATACGCAGTATTTT.

The CDR3 here is CASGLKNRGSYNSPLHF. The CDR3 nucleotides read TGTGCTAGTGGTTTGAAAAATCGGGGTTCCTATAATTCACCCCTCCACTTT. The rearrangement joins TRBV12-5 to TRBJ1-6; D remains unclear. V gave up 2 bases and J gave up 1 base, with 12 bases separating them. This CDR3 is 17 amino acids long. From germline, CDR1 is LGHNT and CDR2 FRNRAP.

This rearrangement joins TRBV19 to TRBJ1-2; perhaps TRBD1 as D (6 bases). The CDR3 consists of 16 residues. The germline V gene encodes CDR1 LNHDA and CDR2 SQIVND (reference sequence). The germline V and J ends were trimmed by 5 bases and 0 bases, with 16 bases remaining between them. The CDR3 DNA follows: TGTGCCAGTAGTCTCGACAGGACGGGATCTAACTATGGCTACACCTTC. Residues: CASSLDRTGSNYGYTF.

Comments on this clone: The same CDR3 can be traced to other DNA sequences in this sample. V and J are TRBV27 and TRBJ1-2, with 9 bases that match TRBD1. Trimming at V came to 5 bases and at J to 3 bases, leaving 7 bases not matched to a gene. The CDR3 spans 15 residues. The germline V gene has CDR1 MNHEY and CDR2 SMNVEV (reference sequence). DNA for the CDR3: TGTGCCAGCAGTCTACGGGGACAGGGCGACTATGGCTACACCTTC. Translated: CASSLRGQGDYGYTF.

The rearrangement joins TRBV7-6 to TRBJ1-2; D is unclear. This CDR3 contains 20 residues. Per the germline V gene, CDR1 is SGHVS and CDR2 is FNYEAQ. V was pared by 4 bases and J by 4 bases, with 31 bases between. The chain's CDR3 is CASSSVMAGRFLEVGYGYTF. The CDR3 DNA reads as TGTGCCAGCAGCTCTGTAATGGCCGGGAGATTCTTGGAAGTCGGCTATGGCTACACCTTC.

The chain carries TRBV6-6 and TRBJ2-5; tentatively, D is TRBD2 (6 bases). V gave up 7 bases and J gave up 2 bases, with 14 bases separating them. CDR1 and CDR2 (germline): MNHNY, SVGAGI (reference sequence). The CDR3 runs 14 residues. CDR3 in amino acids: CASTPRTIQETQYF. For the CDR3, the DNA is TGTGCCAGCACCCCCCGGACTATACAAGAGACCCAGTACTTC.

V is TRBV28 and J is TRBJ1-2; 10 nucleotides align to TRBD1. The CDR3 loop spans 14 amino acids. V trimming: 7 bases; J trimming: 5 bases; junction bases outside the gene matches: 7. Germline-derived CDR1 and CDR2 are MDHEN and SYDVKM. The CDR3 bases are TGTGCCAGCACCTTAGGACAGGGGGAATATGGCTACACCTTC. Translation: CASTLGQGEYGYTF.

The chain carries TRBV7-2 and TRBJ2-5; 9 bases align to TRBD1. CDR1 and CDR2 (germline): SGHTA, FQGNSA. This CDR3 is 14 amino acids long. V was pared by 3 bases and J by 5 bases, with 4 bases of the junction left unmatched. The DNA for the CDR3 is TGTGCCAGCAGCTTCGACAGGGGGGATGAGACCCAGTACTTC. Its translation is CASSFDRGDETQYF.

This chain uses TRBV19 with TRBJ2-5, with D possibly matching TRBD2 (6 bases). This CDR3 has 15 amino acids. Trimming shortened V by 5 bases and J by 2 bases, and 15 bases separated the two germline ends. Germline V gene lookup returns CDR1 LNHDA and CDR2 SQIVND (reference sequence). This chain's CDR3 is CASSPEGTLQETQYF. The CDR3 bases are TGTGCCAGTAGTCCAGAGGGGACTTTACAAGAGACCCAGTACTTC.

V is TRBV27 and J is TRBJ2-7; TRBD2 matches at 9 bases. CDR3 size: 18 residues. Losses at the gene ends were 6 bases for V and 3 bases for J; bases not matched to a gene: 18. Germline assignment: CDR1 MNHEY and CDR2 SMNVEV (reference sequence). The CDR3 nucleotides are TGTGCCAGCAGCGTTTGGTCGGCATCAGCGGGGGGAAACTACGAGCAGTACTTC. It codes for CASSVWSASAGGNYEQYF.

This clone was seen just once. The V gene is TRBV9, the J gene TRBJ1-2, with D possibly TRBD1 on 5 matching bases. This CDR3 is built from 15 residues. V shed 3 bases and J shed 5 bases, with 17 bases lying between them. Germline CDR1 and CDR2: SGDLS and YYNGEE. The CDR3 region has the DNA TGTGCCAGCAGCGACCGACGGGGCGGGGGATATGGCTACACCTTC. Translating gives CASSDRRGGGYGYTF. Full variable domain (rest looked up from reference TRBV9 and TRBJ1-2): DSGVTQTPKHLITATGQRVTLRCSPRSGDLSVYWYQQSLDQGLQFLIQYYNGEERAKGNILERFSAQQFPDLHSELNLSSLELGDSALYFCASSDRRGGGYGYTFGSGTRLTVV.

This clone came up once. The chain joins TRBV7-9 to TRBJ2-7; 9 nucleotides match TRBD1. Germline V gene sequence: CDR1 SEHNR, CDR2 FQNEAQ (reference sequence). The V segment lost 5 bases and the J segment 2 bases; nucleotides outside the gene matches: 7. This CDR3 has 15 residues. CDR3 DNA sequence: TGTGCCAGCAGCCCCCCCGGGACAGGGACCTACGAGCAGTACTTC. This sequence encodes CASSPPGTGTYEQYF.

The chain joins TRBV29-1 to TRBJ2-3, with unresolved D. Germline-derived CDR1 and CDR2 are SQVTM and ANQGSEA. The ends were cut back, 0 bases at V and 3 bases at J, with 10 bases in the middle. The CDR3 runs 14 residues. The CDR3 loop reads CSVEDGVRTDTQYF. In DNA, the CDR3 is TGCAGCGTTGAAGATGGAGTACGGACAGATACGCAGTATTTT.

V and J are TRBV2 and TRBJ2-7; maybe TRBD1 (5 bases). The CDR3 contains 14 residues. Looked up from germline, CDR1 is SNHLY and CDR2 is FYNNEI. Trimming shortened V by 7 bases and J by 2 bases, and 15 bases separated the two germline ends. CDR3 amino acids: CASMSRTGPYEQYV. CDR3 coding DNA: TGTGCCAGCATGTCACGCACAGGCCCCTACGAGCAGTACGTC.

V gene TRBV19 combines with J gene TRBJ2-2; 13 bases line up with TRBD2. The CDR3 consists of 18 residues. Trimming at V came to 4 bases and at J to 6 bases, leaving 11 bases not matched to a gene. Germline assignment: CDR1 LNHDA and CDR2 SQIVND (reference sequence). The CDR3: CASSNGLAGVTPPGELFF. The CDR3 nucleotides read TGTGCCAGTAGTAACGGACTAGCGGGGGTCACACCTCCCGGGGAGCTGTTTTTT.